This T cell receptor beta chain appears in the sequencing data of a study of monozygotic twins with inflammatory bowel disease. Study-wide results and caveats: Different T cell subtypes could not be distinguished.

As concerns this clonotype: Its antigen is currently unknown.

The germline CDR1 and CDR2 sequences are ENHRY and SYGVKD. The CDR3 is 16 residues long. It was from whole blood, with no T cell sorting, that total RNA was isolated. Reprocessing the 5' RACE reads, TCRdb reports a single entry for every CDR3 protein and omits DNA. The sample table sets out approximately 400,000 distinct CDR3 sequences. Sequencing was done on a sample of blood. The TCR comes from a human donor with ulcerative colitis or Crohn's disease, or a healthy co-twin of an affected twin (not recorded which). This chain links TRBV10-3 with TRBJ1-1; TCRdb calls TRBD1, which cannot be checked without DNA. This CDR3 is CAINDPGRLGNAEAFF.